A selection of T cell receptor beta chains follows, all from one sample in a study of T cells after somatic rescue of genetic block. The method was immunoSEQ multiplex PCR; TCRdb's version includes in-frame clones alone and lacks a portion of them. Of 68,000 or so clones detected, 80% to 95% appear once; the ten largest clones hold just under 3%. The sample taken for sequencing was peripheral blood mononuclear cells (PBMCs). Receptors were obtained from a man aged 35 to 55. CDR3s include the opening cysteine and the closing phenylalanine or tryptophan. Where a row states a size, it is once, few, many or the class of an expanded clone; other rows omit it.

CDR3: CATQKGVNTEAFF
V: TRBV10-1
size: few
J: TRBJ1-1

CDR3: CASSTLGGGYNEQFF
V: TRBV9
size: -
J: TRBJ2-1

CDR3: CAISESTPGGAGELFF
V: TRBV10-3
size: -
J: TRBJ2-2

CDR3: CASRKSSVNTGELFF
V: TRBV9
size: -
J: TRBJ2-2

CDR3: CASSMRNTGELFF
V: TRBV11-3
size: -
J: TRBJ2-2

CDR3: CASSQERWNEQFF
V: TRBV4-1
size: -
J: TRBJ2-1

CDR3: CASSLRQGDNQPQHF
V: TRBV7-9
size: -
J: TRBJ1-5

CDR3: CASSSAPGQAKSPLHF
V: TRBV6-6
size: -
J: TRBJ1-6

CDR3: CASSLTAVPQIEQYF
V: TRBV7-2
size: -
J: TRBJ2-7

CDR3: CASRDAGQGDGYTF
V: TRBV6-5
size: -
J: TRBJ1-2

CDR3: CASSSQTGHTSTDTQYF
V: TRBV7-6
size: -
J: TRBJ2-3

CDR3: CASSRQGVGETQYF
V: TRBV2
size: -
J: TRBJ2-5

CDR3: CASGGGTGRNQPQHF
V: TRBV6-5
size: -
J: TRBJ1-5

CDR3: CASSVVGSAGETQYF
V: TRBV9
size: once
J: TRBJ2-5

CDR3: CASTSRSGALGETQYF
V: TRBV5-4
size: -
J: TRBJ2-5

CDR3: CASSQASGTTAYGYTF
V: TRBV4-1
size: -
J: TRBJ1-2

CDR3: CASSLAGGPNEQFF
V: TRBV7-9
size: -
J: TRBJ2-1

CDR3: CASSRQTGLYNEQFF
V: TRBV2
size: -
J: TRBJ2-1

CDR3: CASSPGTGEETQYF
V: TRBV5-1
size: -
J: TRBJ2-5

CDR3: CASSIRRMNTEAFF
V: TRBV19
size: -
J: TRBJ1-1

CDR3: CASNPRTGNTEAFF
V: TRBV6-1
size: once
J: TRBJ1-1

CDR3: CASRPRGNTEAFF
V: TRBV19
size: -
J: TRBJ1-1

CDR3: CASSLNIGLQQFF
V: TRBV7-3
size: few
J: TRBJ2-1

CDR3: CASSPQWGGATNEKLFF
V: TRBV18
size: -
J: TRBJ1-4

CDR3: CASSLRNGQPQHF
V: TRBV7-3
size: -
J: TRBJ1-5

CDR3: CASSFGQPAEEQYF
V: TRBV7-9
size: -
J: TRBJ2-7

CDR3: CASGRAGDTDTQYF
V: TRBV6-6
size: -
J: TRBJ2-3